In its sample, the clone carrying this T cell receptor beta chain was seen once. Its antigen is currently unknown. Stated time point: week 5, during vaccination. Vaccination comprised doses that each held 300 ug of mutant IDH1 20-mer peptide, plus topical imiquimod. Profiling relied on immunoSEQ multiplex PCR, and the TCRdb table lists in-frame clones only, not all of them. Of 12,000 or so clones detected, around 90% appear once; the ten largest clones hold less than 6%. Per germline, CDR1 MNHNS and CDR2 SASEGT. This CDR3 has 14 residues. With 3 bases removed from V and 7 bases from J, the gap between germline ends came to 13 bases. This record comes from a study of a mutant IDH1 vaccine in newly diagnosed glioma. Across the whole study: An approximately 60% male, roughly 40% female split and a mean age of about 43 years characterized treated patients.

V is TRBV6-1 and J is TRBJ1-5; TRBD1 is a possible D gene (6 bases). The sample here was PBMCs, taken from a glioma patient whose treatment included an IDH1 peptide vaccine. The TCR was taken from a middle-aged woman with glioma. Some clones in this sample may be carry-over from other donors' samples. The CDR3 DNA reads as TGTGCCAGCAGTGAGGGAAGTGGGGGCCAGCCCCAGCATTTT. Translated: CASSEGSGGQPQHF.